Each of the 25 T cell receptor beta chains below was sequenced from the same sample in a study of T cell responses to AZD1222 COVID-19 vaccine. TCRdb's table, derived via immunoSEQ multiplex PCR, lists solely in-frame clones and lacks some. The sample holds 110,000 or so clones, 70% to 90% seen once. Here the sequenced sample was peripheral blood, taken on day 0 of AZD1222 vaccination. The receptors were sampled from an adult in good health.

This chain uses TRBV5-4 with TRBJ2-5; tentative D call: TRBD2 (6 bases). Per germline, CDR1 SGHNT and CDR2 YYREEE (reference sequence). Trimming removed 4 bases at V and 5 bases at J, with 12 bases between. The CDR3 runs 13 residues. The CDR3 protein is CASSREVEETQYF. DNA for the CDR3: TGTGCCAGCAGCAGGGAGGTTGAGGAGACCCAGTACTTC.

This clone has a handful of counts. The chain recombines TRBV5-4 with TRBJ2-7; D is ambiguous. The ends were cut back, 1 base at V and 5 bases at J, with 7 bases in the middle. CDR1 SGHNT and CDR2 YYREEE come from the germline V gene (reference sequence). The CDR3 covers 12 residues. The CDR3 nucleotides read TGTGCCAGCAGCTTGCGGAACAACGAGCAGTACTTC. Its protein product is CASSLRNNEQYF.

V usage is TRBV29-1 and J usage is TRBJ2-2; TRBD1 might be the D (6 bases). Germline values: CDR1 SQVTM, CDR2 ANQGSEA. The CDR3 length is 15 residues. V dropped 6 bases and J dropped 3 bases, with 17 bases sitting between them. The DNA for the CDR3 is TGCAGCGTCCCCAACACCCAGGGGTACACCGGGGAGCTGTTTTTT. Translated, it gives CSVPNTQGYTGELFF.

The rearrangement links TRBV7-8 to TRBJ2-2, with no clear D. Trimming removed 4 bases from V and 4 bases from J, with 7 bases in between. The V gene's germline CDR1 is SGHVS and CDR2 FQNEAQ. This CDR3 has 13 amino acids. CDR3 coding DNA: TGTGCCAGCAGCTCGGACGTCACCGGGGAGCTGTTTTTT. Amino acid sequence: CASSSDVTGELFF.

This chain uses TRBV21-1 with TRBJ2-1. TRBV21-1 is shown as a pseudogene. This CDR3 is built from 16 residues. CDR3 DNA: TGTGCCAGCAGCAACCGGGGACGGAAGTTTAGCGATGAGCAGTTCTTC. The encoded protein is CASSNRGRKFSDEQFF.

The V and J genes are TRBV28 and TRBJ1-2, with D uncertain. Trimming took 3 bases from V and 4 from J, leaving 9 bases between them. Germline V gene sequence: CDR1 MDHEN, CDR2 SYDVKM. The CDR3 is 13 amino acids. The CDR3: CASSFDGTYGYTF. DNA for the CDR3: TGTGCCAGCAGTTTTGACGGAACCTATGGCTACACCTTC.

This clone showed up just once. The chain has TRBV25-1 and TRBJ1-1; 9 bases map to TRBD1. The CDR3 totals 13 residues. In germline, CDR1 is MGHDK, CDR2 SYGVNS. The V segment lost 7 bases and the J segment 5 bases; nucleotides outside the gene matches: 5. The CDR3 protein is CASTRQGGTEAFF. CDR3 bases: TGTGCCAGCACCCGACAGGGGGGGACTGAAGCTTTCTTT.

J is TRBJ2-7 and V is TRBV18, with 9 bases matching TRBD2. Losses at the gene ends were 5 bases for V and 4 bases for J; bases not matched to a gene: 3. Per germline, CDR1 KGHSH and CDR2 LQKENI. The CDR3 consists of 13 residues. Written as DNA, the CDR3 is TGTGCCAGCTCAAGACTAGCGGTATACGAGCAGTACTTC. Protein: CASSRLAVYEQYF.

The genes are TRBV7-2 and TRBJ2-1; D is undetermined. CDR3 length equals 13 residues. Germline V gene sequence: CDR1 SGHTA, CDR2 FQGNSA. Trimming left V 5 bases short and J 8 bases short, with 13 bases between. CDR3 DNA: TGTGCCAGCAGCCGAGACCGCCAGCATGAGCAGTTCTTC. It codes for CASSRDRQHEQFF.

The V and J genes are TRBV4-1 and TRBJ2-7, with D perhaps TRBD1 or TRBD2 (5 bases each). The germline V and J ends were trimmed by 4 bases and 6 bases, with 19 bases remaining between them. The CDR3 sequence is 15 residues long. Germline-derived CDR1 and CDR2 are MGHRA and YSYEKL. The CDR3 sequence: CASSRSTVIGTEQYF. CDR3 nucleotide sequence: TGCGCCAGCAGCCGATCGACTGTAATTGGGACCGAGCAGTACTTC.

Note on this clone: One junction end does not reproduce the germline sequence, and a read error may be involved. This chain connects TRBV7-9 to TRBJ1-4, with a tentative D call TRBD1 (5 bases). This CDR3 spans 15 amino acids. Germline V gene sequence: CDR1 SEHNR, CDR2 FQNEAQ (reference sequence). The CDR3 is CASSIAGGVYEKLFF. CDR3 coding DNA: TGTGCCAGCAGCATAGCCGGGGGGGTCTATGAAAAACTGTTTTTT.

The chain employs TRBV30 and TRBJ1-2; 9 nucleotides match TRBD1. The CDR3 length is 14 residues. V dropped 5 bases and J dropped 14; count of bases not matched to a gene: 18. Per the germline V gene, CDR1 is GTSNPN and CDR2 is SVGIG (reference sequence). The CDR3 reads CAWGTKTGGASWTF. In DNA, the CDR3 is TGTGCCTGGGGAACAAAAACAGGGGGCGCCTCCTGGACCTTC.

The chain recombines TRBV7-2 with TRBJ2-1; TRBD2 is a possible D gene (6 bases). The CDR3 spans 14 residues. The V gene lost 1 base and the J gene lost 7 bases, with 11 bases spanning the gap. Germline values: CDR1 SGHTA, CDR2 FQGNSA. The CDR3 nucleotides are TGTGCCAGCAGCTTAGGCGGGACCAGAAATGAGCAGTTCTTC. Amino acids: CASSLGGTRNEQFF.

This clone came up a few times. The CDR3 protein is CASSPRAGAGGTEAFF. The CDR3 coding sequence is TGTGCCAGCAGCCCTCGGGCAGGGGCAGGAGGGACTGAAGCTTTCTTT. The gene calls are TRBV5-4 and TRBJ1-1; maybe TRBD1 (6 bases). The germline V gene encodes CDR1 SGHNT and CDR2 YYREEE (reference sequence). Trimming left V 4 bases short and J 5 bases short, with 21 bases between. This CDR3 is 16 amino acids long.

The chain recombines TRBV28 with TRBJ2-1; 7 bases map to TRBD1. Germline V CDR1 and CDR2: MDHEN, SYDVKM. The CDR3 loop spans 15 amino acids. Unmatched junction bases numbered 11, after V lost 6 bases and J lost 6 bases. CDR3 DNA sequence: TGTGCCAGCAGCCGGGGACAGACGCCCCCCAATGAGCAGTTCTTC. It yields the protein CASSRGQTPPNEQFF. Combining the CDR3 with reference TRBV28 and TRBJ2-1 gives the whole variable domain DVKVTQSSRYLVKRTGEKVFLECVQDMDHENMFWYRQDPGLGLRLIYFSYDVKMKEKGDIPEGYSVSREKKERFSLILESASTNQTSMYLCASSRGQTPPNEQFFGPGTRLTVL.

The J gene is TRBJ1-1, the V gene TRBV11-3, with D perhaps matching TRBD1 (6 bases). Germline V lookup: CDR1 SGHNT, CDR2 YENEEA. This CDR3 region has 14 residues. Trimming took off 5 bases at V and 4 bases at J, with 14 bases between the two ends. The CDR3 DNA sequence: TGTGCCAGCAGCGTCACAGGGACTGGCACTGAAGCTTTCTTT. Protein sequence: CASSVTGTGTEAFF.

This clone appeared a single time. The CDR3 nucleotides are TGTGCCAGCAGTCCCCCGGGGGGCCGATACGAGCAGTACTTC. This sequence encodes CASSPPGGRYEQYF. The chain combines TRBV25-1 with TRBJ2-7; TRBD2 might be the D (7 bases). V lost 5 bases, J lost 4 bases, and 15 bases lay in between. The CDR3 extends over 14 amino acids. CDR1 is MGHDK, CDR2 SYGVNS, per germline.

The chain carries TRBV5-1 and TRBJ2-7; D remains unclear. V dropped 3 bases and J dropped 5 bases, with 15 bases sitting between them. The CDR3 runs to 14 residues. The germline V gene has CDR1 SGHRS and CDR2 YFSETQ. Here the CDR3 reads CASSSPPLKNEQYF. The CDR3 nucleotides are TGCGCCAGCAGCTCACCCCCCCTAAAAAACGAGCAGTACTTC.

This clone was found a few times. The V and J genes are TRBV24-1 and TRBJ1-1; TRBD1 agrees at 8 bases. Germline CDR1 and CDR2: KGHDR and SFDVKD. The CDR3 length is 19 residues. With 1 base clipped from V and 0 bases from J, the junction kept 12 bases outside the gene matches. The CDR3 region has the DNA TGTGCCACCAGTGATTTCCACCCATCGAGACAGGGGTTGAACACTGAAGCTTTCTTT. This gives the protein CATSDFHPSRQGLNTEAFF.

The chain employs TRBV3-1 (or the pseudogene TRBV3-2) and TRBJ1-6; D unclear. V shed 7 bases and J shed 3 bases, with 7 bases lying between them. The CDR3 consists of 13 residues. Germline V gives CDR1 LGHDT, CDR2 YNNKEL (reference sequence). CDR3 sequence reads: CASNSGYNSPLHF. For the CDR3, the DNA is TGTGCCAGCAATTCTGGCTATAATTCACCCCTCCACTTT.

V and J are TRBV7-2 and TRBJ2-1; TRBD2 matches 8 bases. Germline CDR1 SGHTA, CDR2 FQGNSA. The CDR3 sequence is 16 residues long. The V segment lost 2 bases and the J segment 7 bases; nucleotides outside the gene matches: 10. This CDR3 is CASSLYSSGRMNEQFF. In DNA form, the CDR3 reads TGTGCCAGCAGCTTATACTCCAGCGGGAGAATGAATGAGCAGTTCTTC.

This CDR3 is CASDLTGYDGYTF. CDR3 nucleotides: TGTGCCAGCGACCTTACAGGATACGATGGCTACACCTTC. The genes are TRBV2 and TRBJ1-2; D may be TRBD1 (5 bases). The V gene's germline CDR1 is SNHLY and CDR2 FYNNEI. The CDR3 consists of 13 residues. The V end was cut by 8 bases, the J end by 6 bases, with 16 bases between.

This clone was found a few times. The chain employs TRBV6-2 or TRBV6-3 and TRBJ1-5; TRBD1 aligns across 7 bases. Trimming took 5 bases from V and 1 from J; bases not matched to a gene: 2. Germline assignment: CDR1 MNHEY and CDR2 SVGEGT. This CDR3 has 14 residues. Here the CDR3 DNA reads TGTGCCAGCAGTCAGGGGGGAAGCAATCAGCCCCAGCATTTT. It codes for CASSQGGSNQPQHF.

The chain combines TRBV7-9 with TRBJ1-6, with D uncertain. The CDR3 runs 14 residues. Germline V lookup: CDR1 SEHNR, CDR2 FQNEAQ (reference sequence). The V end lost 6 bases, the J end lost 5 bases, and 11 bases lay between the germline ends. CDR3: CASRPSPNNSPLHF. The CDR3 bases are TGTGCCAGCAGACCAAGCCCTAATAATTCACCCCTCCACTTT.

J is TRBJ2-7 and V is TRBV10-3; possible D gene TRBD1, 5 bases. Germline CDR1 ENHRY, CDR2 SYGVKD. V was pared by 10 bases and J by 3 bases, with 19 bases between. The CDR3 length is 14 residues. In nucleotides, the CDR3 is TGTGCCACGTCGGTGGCAGGGTACATCTACGAGCAGTACTTC. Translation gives CATSVAGYIYEQYF.